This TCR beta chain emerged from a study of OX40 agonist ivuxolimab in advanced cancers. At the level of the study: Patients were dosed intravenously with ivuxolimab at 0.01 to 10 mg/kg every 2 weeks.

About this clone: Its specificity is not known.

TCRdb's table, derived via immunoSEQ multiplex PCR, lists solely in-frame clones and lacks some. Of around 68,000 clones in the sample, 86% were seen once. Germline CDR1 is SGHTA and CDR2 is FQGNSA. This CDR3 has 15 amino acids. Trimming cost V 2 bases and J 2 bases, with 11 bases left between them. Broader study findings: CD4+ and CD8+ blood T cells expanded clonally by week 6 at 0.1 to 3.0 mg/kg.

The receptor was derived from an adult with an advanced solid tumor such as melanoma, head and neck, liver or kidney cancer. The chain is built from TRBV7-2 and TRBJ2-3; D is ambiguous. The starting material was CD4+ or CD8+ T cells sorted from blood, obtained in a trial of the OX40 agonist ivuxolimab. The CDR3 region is CASSLTGVNTDTQYF. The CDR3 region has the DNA TGTGCCAGCAGCTTAACGGGCGTAAACACAGATACGCAGTATTTT. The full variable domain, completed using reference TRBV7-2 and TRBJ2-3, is GAGVSQSPSNKVTEKGKDVELRCDPISGHTALYWYRQSLGQGLEFLIYFQGNSAPDKSGLPSDRFSAERTGGSVSTLTIQRTQQEDSAVYLCASSLTGVNTDTQYFGPGTRLTVL.